This is a list of T cell receptor beta chains from one sample in a study of cytomegalovirus exposure and HLA in healthy donors. TCRdb's table, derived via immunoSEQ multiplex PCR, lists solely in-frame clones and lacks some. The sample shows 170,000 or so clones, less than 90% of them seen only once. The material sequenced was PBMCs. Source of these receptors: a man between 50 and 59 years old in good health and CMV-seronegative. The CDR3 runs from the conserved cysteine through the conserved F or W. The D gene is left open where the match is weak. Clone size is not always given. Where it is, it says once, few, many or a class for expanded clones.

TRBJ1-5,TRBV6-5,-,few,TGTGCCAGCAGTTACGACAGCTTTAGCAATCAGCCCCAGCATTTT,CASSYDSFSNQPQHF
TRBJ1-6,TRBV5-1,-,-,TGCGCCAGCAGCCCGGTAGCAGGGGAAGAAAATTCACCCCTCCACTTT,CASSPVAGEENSPLHF
TRBJ2-3,TRBV19,-,-,TGTGCCAGCAGCGACCGGAGCACAGATACGCAGTATTTT,CASSDRSTDTQYF
TRBJ1-1,TRBV6-6,-,-,TGTGCCAGCAGTCCATCCGGACCTGGACAGAAAGCTTTCTTT,CASSPSGPGQKAFF
TRBJ2-1,TRBV6-6,TRBD1,-,TGTGCCAGCAGTTACTCGGGGACAGGAGCCTACAATGAGCAGTTCTTC,CASSYSGTGAYNEQFF
TRBJ1-5,TRBV19,TRBD1,-,TGTGCCAGTAGTACACTCGGGGGGACAGGAGGCTATAGCAATCAGCCCCAGCATTTT,CASSTLGGTGGYSNQPQHF
TRBJ2-5,TRBV5-6,TRBD1,-,TGTGCCAGCACACAGACAGGGGGCACAGAGGAGCAGTACTTC,CASTQTGGTEEQYF
TRBJ1-3,TRBV7-2,-,once,TGTGCCAGCAGCTTACAGTTACAGCCTGGAAACACCATATATTTT,CASSLQLQPGNTIYF
TRBJ1-6,TRBV28,TRBD1,-,TGTGCCAGCAGTCTGGGACAGGAGAATTCACCCCTCCACTTT,CASSLGQENSPLHF
TRBJ2-7,TRBV4-3,-,-,TGCGCCAGCAGCCAAGATCTACGGTACGAGCAGTACTTC,CASSQDLRYEQYF
TRBJ2-7,TRBV28,-,-,TGTGCCAGCAGTTTAGAGTCCAGGGGAGCCTACGAGCAGTACTTC,CASSLESRGAYEQYF
TRBJ1-2,TRBV19,TRBD1,-,TGTGCCAGTAGTTCCCGGACAGGGACCAACTATGGCTACACCTTC,CASSSRTGTNYGYTF
TRBJ1-2,TRBV9,-,-,TGTGCCAGCAGCGTAGGGCAGATCTATGGCTACACCTTC,CASSVGQIYGYTF
TRBJ2-5,TRBV5-8,TRBD1,-,TGTGCCAGCAGCTTGCCGGGGACAGGGCATGAGACCCAGTACTTC,CASSLPGTGHETQYF
TRBJ2-1,TRBV18,TRBD2,-,TGTGCCAGCTCATCTAGTCGGGGGGTCGGGTTCAATGAGCAGTTCTTC,CASSSSRGVGFNEQFF
TRBJ2-7,TRBV2,-,-,TGTGCCAGCAGTGAAGCGCTCACGGTGGGGGCATCCTACGAGCAGTACTTC,CASSEALTVGASYEQYF
TRBJ1-6,TRBV2,-,once,TGTGCCAGCAGTGAAGAAAACGGTAATTCACCCCTCCACTTT,CASSEENGNSPLHF
TRBJ2-3,TRBV4-3,TRBD2,-,TGCGCCAGCAGCCAAGAAACTAGCGGGAGTTTTAATACGCAGTATTTT,CASSQETSGSFNTQYF
TRBJ1-2,TRBV7-2,-,-,TGTGCCAGCAGCTTATCGGCGGGAAACGTCTATGGCTACACCTTC,CASSLSAGNVYGYTF
TRBJ1-5,TRBV18,TRBD1,-,TGTGCCAGCTCACGGACAGGAGGCAATCAGCCCCAGCATTTT,CASSRTGGNQPQHF
TRBJ2-3,TRBV29-1,-,once,TGCAGCTCCGCCGCCCCTTTGGCGGCTGACACAGATACGCAGTATTTT,CSSAAPLAADTDTQYF
TRBJ1-5,TRBV15,TRBD1,-,TGTGCCACCAGCGACCAGACAGGGTATCATCAGCTCCAGCATTTT,CATSDQTGYHQLQHF
TRBJ1-5,TRBV19,-,-,TGTGCCAGTAGTTGGGGGCAGGGGCGTAATCAGCCCCAGCATTTT,CASSWGQGRNQPQHF